These 17 T cell receptor beta chains were sequenced from one sample in a study of human T cells and chemical hapten exposure. Described time point: pre-sensitization, week 0. As for treatment: therapeutic diphenylcyclopropenone sensitization with weekly scalp DPC. TCRdb re-called the RACE reads through MiXCR, storing one row per CDR3 protein. The sample shows around 120,000 distinct CDR3 sequences, roughly 12% of them seen only once. The specimen was whole blood, collected in connection with sensitization to the hapten diphenylcyclopropenone (DPC). The receptors were gathered from a woman aged 18 to 35 with alopecia areata. Some clones in this sample may be carry-over from other donors' samples.

The table lists this clonotype with a few counts. The chain combines TRBV3-1 with TRBJ1-1, with 8 bases lining up with TRBD1. The J segment lost 5 bases and the V segment lost 7 bases, leaving 6 bases of the junction unmatched. In germline, CDR1 is LGHDT, CDR2 YNNKEL (reference sequence). The CDR3 runs to 13 residues. CDR3 sequence: CASIRTGSTEAFF. DNA of the CDR3: TGTGCCAGCATCAGGACAGGGAGTACTGAAGCTTTCTTT.

The chain employs TRBV3-2 and TRBJ2-7. TRBV3-2 is deemed a pseudogene. The CDR3 runs 15 residues. The CDR3 nucleotides are TGTGCCAGCAGCCAAGAGGAACGGCTCTCCTACGAGCAGTACTTC. This translates into CASSQEERLSYEQYF.

The chain carries TRBV6-9 and TRBJ2-3, with a weak D call TRBD1 (6 bases). This CDR3 has 14 amino acids. Trimming removed 5 bases at V and 8 bases at J, with 17 bases between. Germline-derived CDR1 and CDR2 are MNHGY and SVAAGI. The CDR3 loop is CASSNRAPYGTQYF. The CDR3 coding sequence is TGTGCCAGCAGTAACAGGGCGCCGTACGGTACGCAGTATTTT.

This rearrangement joins TRBV15 to TRBJ1-2; 7 bases are a match to TRBD1. The CDR3 is made up of 13 amino acids. CDR1 is LNHNV and CDR2 is YYDKDF in the germline V gene (reference sequence). The ends lost 3 bases at V and 4 bases at J; junction bases unmatched: 2. Here the CDR3 reads CATSRGTVYGYTF. The CDR3 region has the DNA TGTGCCACCAGCAGGGGGACAGTCTATGGCTACACCTTC.

Ten or more counts support this clonotype. This chain connects TRBV20-1 to TRBJ1-1; D is unresolved. This CDR3 contains 15 residues. V dropped 3 bases and J dropped 1 base, with 15 bases sitting between them. Germline V CDR1 and CDR2: DFQATT, SNEGSKA (reference sequence). The DNA of the CDR3 is TGCAGTGCTAGTAGGTCAAGGTCCCAGAACACTGAAGCTTTCTTT. Encoded protein: CSASRSRSQNTEAFF.

The sample holds a few counts of this clonotype. The rearrangement uses TRBV30 and TRBJ1-1; 7 nucleotides align to TRBD1. The germline V gene has CDR1 GTSNPN and CDR2 SVGIG (reference sequence). This CDR3 is 16 amino acids long. V trimming: 2 bases; J trimming: 0 bases; junction bases outside the gene matches: 9. The DNA of the CDR3 is TGTGCCTGGAGTCGCCTTAGGGACAGACTGAACACTGAAGCTTTCTTT. This sequence encodes CAWSRLRDRLNTEAFF.

This clonotype was observed many times. The genes are TRBV28 and TRBJ2-1; 8 bases map to TRBD2. From germline, CDR1 is MDHEN and CDR2 SYDVKM. Trimming cost V 7 bases and J 1 base; bases outside gene matches: 6. The CDR3 runs to 15 residues. CDR3: CASIVAGGSYNEQFF. DNA of the CDR3: TGTGCCAGCATAGTGGCGGGGGGTTCCTACAATGAGCAGTTCTTC.

This clonotype was seen at least ten times. V and J are TRBV4-1 and TRBJ1-1; possible D gene TRBD1, 5 bases. The ends were cut back, 0 bases at V and 5 bases at J, with 13 bases in the middle. CDR3 length equals 15 residues. The V gene's germline CDR1 is MGHRA and CDR2 YSYEKL. The CDR3 DNA sequence: TGCGCCAGCAGCCAAGAAGTGCAGGGATGGACTGAAGCTTTCTTT. Protein sequence: CASSQEVQGWTEAFF.

This clonotype was found many times. The chain combines TRBV20-1 with TRBJ2-4, with TRBD1 matching 7 bases. The ends lost 6 bases at V and 7 bases at J; junction bases unmatched: 3. Looked up from germline, CDR1 is DFQATT and CDR2 is SNEGSKA (reference sequence). This CDR3 comprises 11 residues. The CDR3 protein is CSAETGNIQYF. CDR3 coding DNA: TGCAGTGCCGAGACAGGGAACATTCAGTACTTC.

The V call is TRBV24-1, the J call TRBJ1-5; the D is unclear. This CDR3 has 16 amino acids. The germline V and J ends were trimmed by 6 bases and 0 bases, with 14 bases remaining between them. Germline V lookup: CDR1 KGHDR, CDR2 SFDVKD. Here the CDR3 reads CATSQAAGGSNQPQHF. CDR3 sequence (DNA): TGTGCCACCAGTCAGGCAGCCGGAGGTAGCAATCAGCCCCAGCATTTT.

This chain uses TRBV20-1 with TRBJ2-7; maybe TRBD2 (5 bases). Between the trimmed V and J ends, which lost 6 bases and 5 bases, there was a span of 5 bases. The length of the CDR3 is 9 residues. Germline CDR1 DFQATT, CDR2 SNEGSKA (reference sequence). CDR3 DNA sequence: TGCAGTGCCGGGGACGAGCAGTACTTC. Protein product: CSAGDEQYF.

The rearrangement links TRBV20-1 to TRBJ1-2, with D perhaps TRBD1 (6 bases). The CDR3 is made up of 15 amino acids. Looked up from germline, CDR1 is DFQATT and CDR2 is SNEGSKA (reference sequence). Trimming took 2 bases from V and 5 from J, leaving 18 bases between them. CDR3 region: CSARSPGQSIYGYTF. For the CDR3, the DNA is TGCAGTGCTAGAAGCCCCGGACAGTCGATATATGGCTACACCTTC.

The V call is TRBV20-1, the J call TRBJ2-3, with a weak D call TRBD2 (5 bases). The CDR3 runs 14 residues. CDR1 is DFQATT, CDR2 SNEGSKA, per germline (reference sequence). V was shortened by 2 bases and J by 1 base, with 10 bases between the two germline ends. The CDR3 nucleotides are TGCAGTGCTAGATCACTAGTACGCACAGATACGCAGTATTTT. Translating it yields CSARSLVRTDTQYF.

This clonotype appeared a few times. The V and J genes are TRBV20-1 and TRBJ2-3, with D possibly TRBD2 on 6 matching bases. Trimming pared 6 bases from V and 3 bases from J, leaving 16 bases between. Germline V lookup: CDR1 DFQATT, CDR2 SNEGSKA (reference sequence). There are 14 residues in the CDR3. The CDR3 loop is CSAQGGPGTDTQYF. CDR3 sequence (DNA): TGCAGTGCCCAAGGAGGGCCCGGGACAGATACGCAGTATTTT.

The V call is TRBV7-6, the J call TRBJ2-1, with D unclear. Trimming removed 0 bases from V and 7 bases from J, with 4 bases in between. This CDR3 comprises 12 residues. Germline V CDR1 and CDR2: SGHVS, FNYEAQ. CDR3 nucleotides: TGTGCCAGCAGCTTAGCAGAGAATGAGCAGTTCTTC. This translates into CASSLAENEQFF.

The chain has TRBV6-6 and TRBJ2-1, with a tentative D call TRBD2 (5 bases). Trimming removed 0 bases at V and 4 bases at J, with 13 bases between. This CDR3 is built from 16 residues. Germline CDR1 and CDR2: MNHNY and SVGAGI (reference sequence). The DNA of the CDR3 is TGTGCCAGCAGTTACTCTCAGTCCGGGGTTTACAATGAGCAGTTCTTC. Its translation: CASSYSQSGVYNEQFF.

V gene TRBV10-3 combines with J gene TRBJ2-1, with 8 bases aligning to TRBD2. Germline V CDR1 and CDR2: ENHRY, SYGVKD. V was pared by 11 bases and J by 0 bases, with 6 bases of the junction left unmatched. This CDR3 region has 14 residues. The CDR3 coding sequence is TGTGCCGCGCGGGGGGTGAGCTCCTACAATGAGCAGTTCTTC. It encodes CAARGVSSYNEQFF.